The clone carrying this T cell receptor (beta chain) appeared once. The source of the sample is a study of blood T cell repertoires in COVID-19. Study as a whole: The analysed material was cDNA or gDNA that came from T cells, B-cell-depleted T cells, or PBMCs.

Ages ranged from about 18 to 100 years, with residence in more than 20 US areas. For recovered donors of Cohort 3, there were two negative PCRs, clearance, or symptom resolution. Methods used by the authors: Estimates of nucleated cell counts were drawn from the amplification of reference gene primers. Assay used: immunoSEQ multiplex PCR; TCRdb lists only in-frame clones, some missing. V, J and clone size were drawn from that table, and D and trimming were deduced from the DNA. The table has a few hundred thousand clones, more than 85% seen once; the top ten hold about 2.7%. CDR1 and CDR2 (germline): SGHVS, FNYEAQ. This CDR3 has 16 amino acids. Unmatched junction bases numbered 4, after V lost 1 base and J lost 2 bases.

The receptor was derived from a woman aged 30 to 39 who had recovered from COVID-19. The genes are TRBV7-6 and TRBJ2-7; 11 nucleotides line up with TRBD2. The sequenced sample was PBMCs or T cells enriched from blood (not recorded which). The CDR3 nucleotides are TGTGCCAGCAGCTTAGGGACTAGCGGGCTACCCTACGAGCAGTACTTC. Translating gives CASSLGTSGLPYEQYF.